This entry is about one T cell receptor (beta chain). The target of this receptor is not known. Qualities for individual bases were not recorded, and no much larger clone is one base off. V and J are truncated by 6 bases and 2 bases respectively, leaving an intervening sequence of 5 bases. From cysteine to phenylalanine, the CDR3 is 13 amino acids long. Just the 39-base CDR3 DNA is kept, in frame starting at base 1. Looking up the germline V gene (reference sequence) yields CDR1 LNHDA and CDR2 SQIVND. These data come from a study of CXCR4 blockade with PD-1 therapy in pancreatic cancer (dated by TCRdb to between 2019 and 2020). Regarding the research as a whole: The study analyzed resected pancreatic ductal adenocarcinoma using both multiplex immunohistochemistry and TCRbeta immunosequencing, alongside ex vivo slice culture that tested PD-1 and CXCR4 blockade. To look at intratumoral heterogeneity, the researchers TCR-sequenced two geographically distinct regions from each of about 6 tumors.

TCRbeta CDR3 regions were immunosequenced from extracted DNA using the immunoSEQ Assay at Adaptive Biotechnologies. The original methods were these. To measure the absolute abundance of each unique TCRbeta CDR3, the sequences were collapsed and filtered. Clonality was calculated as 1 minus Pielou's evenness, with only productive in-frame rearrangements included in the computation. Regional overlap was measured by following the top 100 nucleotide rearrangements across paired samples, and the Morisita index was used to compare paired samples with unrelated samples. Convergence of nucleotide rearrangements onto identical amino acid sequences was assessed with the immunoSEQ Rearrangement Details tool. TCRdb took over this immuneACCESS table, retaining in-frame rearrangements with V and J assigned. Such tables are incomplete; in checked studies, under half of the missing clones stem from an unresolved V gene, and the remainder is unexplained. The DNA gave D and trimming, while V, J and clone size come from that table. This sample has about 17,000 clones in its table, and about 72% of those were observed once. 4.5% to 7.5% of the sample is in the top ten clones.

General study outcomes and caveats: Because only TCRbeta chains were sequenced, true antigen-specificity overlap among the convergent dominant clones remained unconfirmed, awaiting paired alpha-beta single-cell sequencing. A strong correlation was found between the frequency of an amino acid clone and the number of distinct nucleotide rearrangements encoding that clone, which suggests convergent selection driven by common tumor antigens. Although tumors showed clonal expansion, with a mean productive clonality of roughly 0.14 compared with around 0.05 in healthy blood, clonality was not correlated with survival.

The patients who supplied the archived tumor blocks had received no neoadjuvant therapy before resection. The preserved-tissue arm of the study used 30 to 35 surgical resection samples from 24 previously untreated pancreatic ductal adenocarcinoma patients. DNA for the resection arm was extracted from ten 5-micron curls of FFPE tumor lying next to the multiplex immunohistochemistry slide. The source material was tumor tissue. The receptor chain draws on TRBV19 and TRBJ1-6; the D gene remains uncertain. The source of this sequence is a human donor with pancreatic ductal adenocarcinoma. The bases are TGTGCCAGTAGCGCCACCTATAATTCACCCCTCCACTTT. Translated, it gives CASSATYNSPLHF.